This T cell receptor beta chain is drawn from a study of blood T cell repertoires in COVID-19. Study as a whole: Sample material is recorded as cDNA or gDNA derived from T cells, B-cell-depleted T cells, or PBMCs.

This clone has more than one count but fewer than ten. Per the original methods: Amplification of reference gene primers provided the estimated nucleated cell counts. Using immunoSEQ multiplex PCR, the repertoire was profiled, and TCRdb retains in-frame clones only, with some absent. That table furnishes V, J and clone size, whereas the DNA furnished D and trimming. The sample includes approximately 200,000 clones, roughly nine tenths of them seen just once. The source of this sequence is a man in his forties with active or convalescent COVID-19. The material sequenced was peripheral blood.

The CDR3 DNA reads as TGCAGCGCCGAGGACAGCGACTACACCTTC. Translated: CSAEDSDYTF. The rearrangement joins TRBV29-1 to TRBJ1-2, with a possible D match to TRBD1 (6 bases). Trimming stripped 7 bases from V and 10 bases from J, with 13 bases between. The CDR3 covers 10 residues. The V gene's germline CDR1 is SQVTM and CDR2 ANQGSEA.